This T cell receptor (beta chain) derives from a study of CD8+CD57+ T cells in acquired aplastic anemia. The use of genomic DNA as template underpinned the TCR beta VDJ and CDR3 profiling. TCRdb reanalysed the reads using MiXCR and keeps one entry per CDR3 protein. The sample holds about 180,000 distinct CDR3 sequences, about half seen once. Many counts were recorded for this clonotype. Its target is unknown. Study findings and constraints: Both patients and controls carried the same twenty-nine CD8+ CDR3 sequences.

The patients chosen for sequencing had shown expansion of CD8+CD57+ cells (detected by flow cytometry). With 6 bases removed from V and 2 bases from J, the gap between germline ends came to 10 bases. CDR3 length equals 13 residues. Per germline, CDR1 ENHRY and CDR2 SYGVKD. Sequencing was carried out using sorted CD4+, CD8+, or CD8+CD57+ T cells (not recorded which) from PBMCs. The receptor was derived from a human donor with aplastic anemia. The rearrangement joins TRBV10-3 to TRBJ2-5, with D possibly matching TRBD1 (5 bases). In DNA form, the CDR3 reads TGTGCCATCAGAGACAGTGCTCAAGAGACCCAGTACTTC. It codes for CAIRDSAQETQYF.